This note documents a single T cell receptor (beta chain) sequence. The record originates from a study of blood T cell repertoires in COVID-19. As for the study in general: There were acute and convalescent COVID-19 samples, and they came from the United States, Italy and Spain. The analysed material was cDNA or gDNA that came from T cells, B-cell-depleted T cells, or PBMCs.

Authors' data handling: Reference gene primer amplification gave nucleated cell count estimates. Generated by immunoSEQ multiplex PCR, the TCRdb table keeps only in-frame clones and is missing some. V, J and clone size are taken as reported in that table, and D and trimming were inferred from the DNA itself. Of roughly 110,000 clones listed, over 80% are singletons. V was cut by 0 bases and J by 3 bases, with 15 bases left in between. Germline V gene lookup returns CDR1 LGHDT and CDR2 YNNKEL (reference sequence). The CDR3 covers 16 residues. The sequence came from a woman between 25 and 40 years old with acute or convalescent COVID-19. V is TRBV3-1 (or the pseudogene TRBV3-2) and J is TRBJ2-7, with D tentatively TRBD1 (6 bases). Material for sequencing was peripheral blood. The CDR3, as DNA: TGTGCCAGCAGCCAAGATAACAGGGACCTCGGCTACGAGCAGTACTTC. Residues: CASSQDNRDLGYEQYF.